This entry describes one T cell receptor (beta chain). Only in-frame clones appear in the TCRdb table, and some are missing; sequencing was by immunoSEQ multiplex PCR. Of about 77,000 clones listed, roughly 89% are singletons. Trimming removed 2 bases at V and 8 bases at J, with 19 bases between. CDR1 and CDR2 from the germline V gene are MNHNS and SASEGT. The CDR3 consists of 16 residues. These data originate in a study of OX40 agonist ivuxolimab in advanced cancers. The origin of this receptor is an adult with an advanced solid tumor such as melanoma, head and neck, liver or kidney cancer. The source was CD4+ or CD8+ T cells sorted from blood, collected in a trial of the OX40 agonist ivuxolimab. The chain couples TRBV6-1 to TRBJ2-1; tentative D call: TRBD2 (6 bases). CDR3 sequence: CASSERAGLEGYEQFF. The CDR3 coding sequence is TGTGCCAGCAGTGAAAGGGCGGGACTGGAAGGCTATGAGCAGTTCTTC.